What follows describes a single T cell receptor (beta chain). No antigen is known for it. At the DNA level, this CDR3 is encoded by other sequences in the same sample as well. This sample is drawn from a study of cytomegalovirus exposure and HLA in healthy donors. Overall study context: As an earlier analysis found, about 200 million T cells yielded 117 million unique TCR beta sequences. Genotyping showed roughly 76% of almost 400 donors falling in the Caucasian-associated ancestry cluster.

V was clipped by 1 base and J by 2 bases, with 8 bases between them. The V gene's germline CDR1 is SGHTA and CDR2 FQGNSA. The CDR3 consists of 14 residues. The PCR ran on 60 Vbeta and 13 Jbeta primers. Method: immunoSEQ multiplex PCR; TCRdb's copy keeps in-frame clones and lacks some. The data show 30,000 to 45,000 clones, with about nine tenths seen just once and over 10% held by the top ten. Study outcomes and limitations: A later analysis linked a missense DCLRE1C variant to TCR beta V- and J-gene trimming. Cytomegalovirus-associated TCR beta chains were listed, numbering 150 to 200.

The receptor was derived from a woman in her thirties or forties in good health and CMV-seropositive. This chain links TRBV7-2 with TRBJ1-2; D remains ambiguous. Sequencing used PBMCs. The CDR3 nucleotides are TGTGCCAGCAGCTTAGGAGGCGGGAACTATGGCTACACCTTC. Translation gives CASSLGGGNYGYTF.